This T cell receptor (beta chain) was documented in a study of long-term antiretroviral therapy in people with HIV. The germline gives CDR1 MNHNS, CDR2 SASEGT. The CDR3 runs to 18 residues. V trimming: 0 bases; J trimming: 5 bases; junction bases outside the gene matches: 13. Samples were assayed with immunoSEQ v3.0 at survey level. The assay was immunoSEQ multiplex PCR, and TCRdb's table has in-frame clones only and misses some. The sample lists tens of thousands of clones, approximately 77% occurring once. Broader study findings: Sampling of blood ran from the mid-2000s to the late 2010s, and older ART regimens were possibly in use. Clonal expansions arising prior to ART prevailed in the repertoire at every time point.

People in the study who had HIV all got their treatment in the United States. The samples comprised 1-10 million cryopreserved PBMC ahead of DNA extraction. With regard to this clone: The antigen is not known.

Sequenced material: unsorted PBMCs, taken 2.4 years after starting antiretroviral therapy. This sequence originates from a man aged 40-49 years with HIV. The chain combines TRBV6-1 with TRBJ2-7; 10 bases are a match to TRBD2. DNA of the CDR3: TGTGCCAGCAGTGAAGCGCTTCGGGGTAGCGGGAGGTCTCACGAGCAGTACTTC. It encodes CASSEALRGSGRSHEQYF.